The 6 T cell receptor beta chains presented below share a single source sample, sequenced in a study of T cell changes during pregnancy in multiple sclerosis. Assay used: immunoSEQ multiplex PCR; TCRdb lists only in-frame clones, some missing. The table shows 55,000 to 85,000 clones, with around nine tenths occurring only once. This material consisted of peripheral blood, taken in the third trimester of pregnancy. Receptors were obtained from a female donor with multiple sclerosis, enrolled in a pregnancy study.

The chain couples TRBV15 to TRBJ2-1; 10 positions agree with TRBD2. The CDR3 is made up of 15 amino acids. The V gene's germline CDR1 is LNHNV and CDR2 YYDKDF (reference sequence). Trimming at V came to 3 bases and at J to 8 bases, leaving 7 bases not matched to a gene. DNA of the CDR3: TGTGCCACCAGCAGGCTAGCGGGAGTCTTCTATGAGCAGTTCTTC. This encodes CATSRLAGVFYEQFF.

The sample holds one count of this clone. This chain uses TRBV5-1 with TRBJ2-1, with TRBD1 identical over 8 bases. The CDR3 length is 14 residues. Germline CDR1 and CDR2: SGHRS and YFSETQ. The J segment lost 5 bases and the V segment lost 4 bases, leaving 5 bases of the junction unmatched. The CDR3 reads CASSQQGQDNEQFF. CDR3 nucleotide sequence: TGCGCCAGCAGCCAACAGGGACAGGACAATGAGCAGTTCTTC.

The chain is built from TRBV27 and TRBJ2-1; D possibly corresponds to TRBD2 (5 bases). Deletions cut 2 bases from V and 9 bases from J, with 17 bases between. This CDR3 contains 15 residues. CDR1 and CDR2 from the germline V gene are MNHEY and SMNVEV (reference sequence). The CDR3 DNA reads as TGTGCCAGCAGTTTAGAAGGCCCTAGTCGGGGTGAGCAGTTCTTC. It specifies CASSLEGPSRGEQFF.

The gene calls are TRBV27 and TRBJ2-3; 9 nucleotides match TRBD2. The germline V gene encodes CDR1 MNHEY and CDR2 SMNVEV (reference sequence). Unmatched junction bases numbered 8, after V lost 3 bases and J lost 4 bases. This CDR3 region has 16 residues. The chain's CDR3 is CASSFGLAGVADTQYF. CDR3 coding DNA: TGTGCCAGCAGTTTCGGGTTAGCGGGAGTCGCAGATACGCAGTATTTT.

The chain employs TRBV5-1 and TRBJ2-5, with 7 positions matching TRBD1. J gave up 4 bases and V 5 bases, and 8 bases lay outside the gene matches. The CDR3 is 14 amino acids. Germline V lookup: CDR1 SGHRS, CDR2 YFSETQ. CDR3 loop: CASRSTGEGETQYF. As DNA, the CDR3 is TGCGCCAGCAGAAGTACAGGGGAAGGAGAGACCCAGTACTTC.

This chain uses TRBV19 with TRBJ2-3; TRBD1 aligns across 10 bases. V shed 3 bases, J shed 4 bases, and the junction held 7 bases outside the gene matches. The CDR3 length is 16 residues. Germline V gene sequence: CDR1 LNHDA, CDR2 SQIVND (reference sequence). CDR3 sequence reads: CASSISGTGAADTQYF. The CDR3 DNA is TGTGCCAGTAGTATCTCCGGGACAGGGGCTGCAGATACGCAGTATTTT.